Listed below are T cell receptor beta chains from one sample, sequenced in a study of shared clonotypes between healthy human individuals. Data came from immunoSEQ multiplex PCR; TCRdb stores just in-frame clones and leaves some out. The data contain about 340,000 clones, 73% of them singletons. Sequencing used memory CD4+ T cells sorted from blood. All receptors come from a man aged 30 to 45 in good health. CDR3s leave out the opening cysteine and the closing phenylalanine or tryptophan. Clone sizes are given selectively: once, few, many, or a class where the clone is expanded.

j_call v_call clone_size cdr3_length cdr3_aa
TRBJ2-5 TRBV18 once 9 ASSLEETQY
TRBJ1-3 TRBV6-6 - 14 ASSGDRVETGNTIY
TRBJ1-2 TRBV6-1 few 12 ASSEVRGIYGYT
TRBJ2-7 TRBV5-4 once 11 ASSWDSSDEQY
TRBJ2-5 TRBV7-2 - 11 ASSLAGRETQY
TRBJ2-3 TRBV14 - 13 ASSRTSGMTDTQY
TRBJ1-2 TRBV19 - 13 ASSITGQLVYGYT
TRBJ1-2 TRBV7-2 - 13 ASSKSQDGPGGYT
TRBJ2-4 TRBV27 - 11 ASTTSGGHIQY
TRBJ1-1 TRBV18 few 13 ASSPPSGKGREAF
TRBJ2-1 TRBV7-3 - 10 ASSSRIFEQF
TRBJ2-2 TRBV7-2 once 14 ATLTTLGGNTGELF
TRBJ2-5 TRBV5-4 - 13 ASSLERVAQETQY
TRBJ1-5 TRBV21-1 - 14 ASRGGQELSNQPQH
TRBJ2-7 TRBV18 - 13 ASSESGTGLYEQY
TRBJ2-7 TRBV5-1 - 13 ASSLVAGQAYEQY
TRBJ2-1 TRBV25-1 few 11 ASSDLGDRPQF
TRBJ1-1 TRBV6-1 - 14 ASSEMGRVGNTEAF
TRBJ2-1 TRBV19 - 18 ASRLGQGSGGRSTRNEQF
TRBJ1-4 TRBV6-5 - 12 ASRPGGRDEKLF
TRBJ1-5 TRBV5-1 - 14 ASSFGTGGSDQPQH
TRBJ2-2 TRBV27 many 12 ASKLLPGTGELF
TRBJ2-1 TRBV7-2 - 14 ASSLVGSSGGNEQF
TRBJ2-1 TRBV15 - 13 ATSRDVRGGDEQF
TRBJ2-1 TRBV19 - 11 ATSSGRGNEQF
TRBJ1-1 TRBV28 few 13 ASSSWDTRDTEAF
TRBJ1-1 TRBV9 - 14 ASSVAGQGMNTEAF
TRBJ2-2 TRBV5-4 - 13 ASSYGLAGNGELF